This entry features one T cell receptor (beta chain) sequence. The sample belongs to a study of blood T cell repertoires in COVID-19. The wider study: Acute and convalescent COVID-19 samples came from the United States, Italy and Spain.

Method: immunoSEQ multiplex PCR; TCRdb's copy keeps in-frame clones and lacks some. The table includes around 94,000 clones, over 65% detected once. V was clipped by 3 bases and J by 4 bases; unmatched bases: 4. Germline V gene sequence: CDR1 MDHEN, CDR2 SYDVKM. This CDR3 has 14 residues. The clonotype originates from a human donor in a cohort sampled during active COVID-19. The sequenced sample consisted of peripheral blood. This rearrangement joins TRBV28 to TRBJ1-1, with TRBD1 matching over 8 bases. DNA of the CDR3: TGTGCCAGCAGTTTCGGACAGGGAGGCACTGAAGCTTTCTTT. Translation gives CASSFGQGGTEAFF.